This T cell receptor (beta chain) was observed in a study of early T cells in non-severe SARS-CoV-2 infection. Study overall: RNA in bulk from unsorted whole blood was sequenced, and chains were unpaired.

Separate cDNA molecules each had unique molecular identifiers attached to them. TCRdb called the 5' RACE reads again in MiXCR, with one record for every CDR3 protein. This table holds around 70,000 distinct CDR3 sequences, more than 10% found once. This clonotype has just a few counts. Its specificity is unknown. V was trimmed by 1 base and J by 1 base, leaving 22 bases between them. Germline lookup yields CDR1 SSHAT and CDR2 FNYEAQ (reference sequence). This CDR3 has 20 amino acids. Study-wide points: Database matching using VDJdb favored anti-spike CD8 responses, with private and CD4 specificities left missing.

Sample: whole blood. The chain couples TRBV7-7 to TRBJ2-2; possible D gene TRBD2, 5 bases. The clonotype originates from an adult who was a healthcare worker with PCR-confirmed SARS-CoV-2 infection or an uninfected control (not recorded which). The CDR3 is CASSLVGGPIPVENTGELFF. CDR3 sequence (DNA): TGTGCCAGCAGCTTAGTGGGCGGGCCGATTCCCGTGGAGAACACCGGGGAGCTGTTTTTT. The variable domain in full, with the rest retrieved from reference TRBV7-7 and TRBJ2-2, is GAGVSQSPRYKVTKRGQDVTLRCDPISSHATLYWYQQALGQGPEFLTYFNYEAQPDKSGLPSDRFSAERPEGSISTLTIQRTEQRDSAMYRCASSLVGGPIPVENTGELFFGEGSRLTVL.